This TCR beta chain was captured by sequencing in a study of blood T cell repertoires in COVID-19. Study-level information: Both acute and convalescent COVID-19 samples were obtained from the United States, Italy and Spain. Nucleic acid was either cDNA or gDNA, and it came from T cells, B-cell-depleted T cells, or PBMCs.

Original analysis: Researchers report that nucleated cell counts were estimated from reference gene primer amplification. Profiling relied on immunoSEQ multiplex PCR, and the TCRdb table lists in-frame clones only, not all of them. V and J calls and clone size follow that table, whereas D and trimming were derived from the DNA. In the table there are roughly 300,000 clones, 80% to 95% of which are singletons. CDR1 and CDR2 from the germline V gene are SNHLY and FYNNEI. CDR3 length: 14 residues. The germline V and J ends were trimmed by 10 bases and 2 bases, with 14 bases remaining between them. The sample was peripheral blood. The TCR sequence derives from a woman under 40 with COVID-19, enrolled during active disease. V is TRBV2 and J is TRBJ1-4; D gene ambiguous. The CDR3 coding sequence is TGTGCCACCCAGGATGGCGGGACTAATGAAAAACTGTTTTTT. It encodes CATQDGGTNEKLFF. The whole variable domain, filled in from reference TRBV2 and TRBJ1-4, reads EPEVTQTPSHQVTQMGQEVILRCVPISNHLYFYWYRQILGQKVEFLVSFYNNEISEKSEIFDDQFSVERPDGSNFTLKIRSTKLEDSAMYFCATQDGGTNEKLFFGSGTQLSVL.